This entry lists 27 T cell receptor beta chains sequenced from one sample in a study of blood T cell repertoires in COVID-19. Produced via immunoSEQ multiplex PCR; TCRdb's table is partial and in-frame only. The profile covers some 180,000 clones, with more than 75% appearing a single time and around 8.1% taken by the ten largest. Material: peripheral blood. The receptors shown here come from a woman aged 45-60 years with active or convalescent COVID-19.

V and J are TRBV3-1 (or the pseudogene TRBV3-2) and TRBJ2-1, with TRBD2 identical over 13 bases. V lost 4 bases to trimming and J lost 9 bases; unmatched junction nucleotides: 9. This CDR3 has 16 amino acids. The V gene's germline CDR1 is LGHDT and CDR2 YNNKEL (reference sequence). DNA for the CDR3: TGTGCCAGCAGCCGGTTTACTAGCGGGAGGGCCGTTGAGCAGTTCTTC. It yields the protein CASSRFTSGRAVEQFF.

CDR3 bases: TGTGCCAGCAGTGTTGCGAATCAGCCCCAGCATTTT. Its protein is CASSVANQPQHF. The chain is built from TRBV2 and TRBJ1-5; D unclear. This CDR3 contains 12 residues. Germline loops: CDR1 SNHLY, CDR2 FYNNEI. V shed 4 bases and J shed 4 bases, with 5 bases lying between them.

The V and J genes are TRBV4-2 and TRBJ2-6; 7 nucleotides align to TRBD1. The CDR3 totals 18 residues. V shed 1 base and J 0 bases; nucleotides not matched to a gene: 6. Per the germline V gene, CDR1 is LGHNA and CDR2 is YNFKEQ. DNA of the CDR3: TGTGCCAGCAGCCAAGGGGACAGCCAGAGCTCTGGGGCCAACGTCCTGACTTTC. Its translation: CASSQGDSQSSGANVLTF.

V gene TRBV30 combines with J gene TRBJ1-1; D is possibly TRBD1 (5 bases). The CDR3 runs 13 residues. Looked up from germline, CDR1 is GTSNPN and CDR2 is SVGIG (reference sequence). The V and J ends lost 0 bases and 7 bases respectively, with 12 bases between them. CDR3 nucleotide sequence: TGTGCCTGGAGTGTAAGGCGGGGGTTTGAAGCTTTCTTT. Residues: CAWSVRRGFEAFF. Complete variable domain (other parts from reference TRBV30 and TRBJ1-1): SQTIHQWPATLVQPVGSPLSLECTVEGTSNPNLYWYRQAAGRGLQLLFYSVGIGQISSEVPQNLSASRPQDRQFILSSKKLLLSDSGFYLCAWSVRRGFEAFFGQGTRLTVV.

The V and J genes are TRBV24-1 and TRBJ2-3, with a weak D call TRBD2 (6 bases). Trimming shortened V by 7 bases and J by 6 bases, and 19 bases separated the two germline ends. Germline values: CDR1 KGHDR, CDR2 SFDVKD. The CDR3 length is 15 residues. The CDR3 DNA reads TGTGCCACCAGCGACAAACTAGCCACACGCGATACGCAGTATTTT. This sequence encodes CATSDKLATRDTQYF.

This clone was counted only a few times. V is TRBV30 and J is TRBJ1-1, with 7 positions matching TRBD1. The CDR3 loop spans 14 amino acids. The V segment lost 2 bases and the J segment 6 bases; nucleotides outside the gene matches: 9. Germline CDR1 is GTSNPN and CDR2 is SVGIG (reference sequence). The CDR3 loop is CAWSRGGSSAEAFF. For the CDR3, the DNA is TGTGCCTGGAGTCGAGGGGGCTCTAGCGCTGAAGCTTTCTTT.

The chain employs TRBV30 and TRBJ1-3, with 8 bases matching TRBD1. This CDR3 comprises 13 residues. Germline V gene data show CDR1 as GTSNPN and CDR2 as SVGIG (reference sequence). V lost 8 bases and J lost 2; bases outside the gene matches: 5. The CDR3, as DNA: TGTGCCCTACAGGGGGGAGCTGGAAACACCATATATTTT. Amino acids: CALQGGAGNTIYF.

The CDR3 region has the DNA TGTGCCAGCAGCCATCTGACGGGTAGCACAGATACGCAGTATTTT. Protein product: CASSHLTGSTDTQYF. The chain joins TRBV11-1 to TRBJ2-3; D not certain. Germline V gene data show CDR1 as SGHAT and CDR2 as FQDESV (reference sequence). V was trimmed by 5 bases and J by 0 bases, leaving 12 bases between them. The CDR3 sequence is 15 residues long.

The chain employs TRBV19 and TRBJ2-3, with D perhaps TRBD2 (5 bases). Germline V gene data show CDR1 as LNHDA and CDR2 as SQIVND (reference sequence). Deletions cut 3 bases from V and 0 bases from J, with 10 bases between. This CDR3 contains 15 residues. The CDR3, as DNA: TGTGCCAGTAGTATGAACGCGGGCAGCACAGATACGCAGTATTTT. Protein: CASSMNAGSTDTQYF. The complete variable domain, with remaining parts taken from reference TRBV19 and TRBJ2-3, reads DGGITQSPKYLFRKEGQNVTLSCEQNLNHDAMYWYRQDPGQGLRLIYYSQIVNDFQKGDIAEGYSVSREKKESFPLTVTSAQKNPTAFYLCASSMNAGSTDTQYFGPGTRLTVL.

This clone was found once. The J gene is TRBJ1-4, the V gene TRBV5-1; D gene ambiguous. The CDR3 has 16 residues. V was pared by 0 bases and J by 4 bases, with 13 bases between. CDR1 is SGHRS and CDR2 is YFSETQ in the germline V gene. CDR3 in DNA: TGCGCCAGCAGCTTGGCTCCTGGCGGAGTTAATGAAAAACTGTTTTTT. It translates to CASSLAPGGVNEKLFF.

The chain has TRBV18 and TRBJ1-3; D remains unclear. The germline V and J ends were trimmed by 1 base and 3 bases, with 10 bases remaining between them. CDR1 and CDR2 from the germline V gene are KGHSH and LQKENI. CDR3 length: 15 residues. The CDR3, as DNA: TGTGCCAGCTCACCACGATCAGAAATTGGAAACACCATATATTTT. Amino acid sequence: CASSPRSEIGNTIYF. Combining the CDR3 with reference TRBV18 and TRBJ1-3 gives the whole variable domain NAGVMQNPRHLVRRRGQEARLRCSPMKGHSHVYWYRQLPEEGLKFMVYLQKENIIDESGMPKERFSAEFPKEGPSILRIQQVVRGDSAAYFCASSPRSEIGNTIYFGEGSWLTVV.

This sequence joins TRBV6-2 or TRBV6-3 and TRBJ2-7; the match to TRBD2 covers 8 bases. CDR3 length: 15 residues. Germline V gene data show CDR1 as MNHEY and CDR2 as SVGEGT. Trimming cost V 5 bases and J 6 bases; bases outside gene matches: 12. CDR3 sequence: CASSNSREVALEQYF. Here the CDR3 DNA reads TGTGCCAGCAGTAATTCGCGGGAGGTGGCACTCGAGCAGTACTTC.

This chain connects TRBV30 to TRBJ2-7, with 10 bases lining up with TRBD2. The trim removed 2 bases at V and 5 bases at J, leaving 15 bases unmatched. The CDR3 loop spans 17 amino acids. From germline, CDR1 is GTSNPN and CDR2 SVGIG (reference sequence). Here the CDR3 DNA reads TGTGCCTGGAGTCGACCGGGACTAGCGCTGGCCCTCAACGAGCAGTACTTC. Its translation is CAWSRPGLALALNEQYF.

J is TRBJ2-5 and V is TRBV30, with 7 bases aligning to TRBD2. Germline V gene data show CDR1 as GTSNPN and CDR2 as SVGIG (reference sequence). The length of the CDR3 is 15 residues. Trimming at V came to 3 bases and at J to 2 bases, leaving 9 bases not matched to a gene. DNA for the CDR3: TGTGCCTGGAGCCCCGGGGCGGGGGAGCAAGAGACCCAGTACTTC. This codes for CAWSPGAGEQETQYF.

The genes are TRBV29-1 and TRBJ1-6, with 8 positions matching TRBD1. Trimming took 5 bases from V and 4 from J; bases not matched to a gene: 7. This CDR3 has 15 amino acids. Germline loops: CDR1 SQVTM, CDR2 ANQGSEA. CDR3 nucleotides: TGCAGCGTTTCGACAGGGGAGGATTATAATTCACCCCTCCACTTT. As protein: CSVSTGEDYNSPLHF. The complete variable domain, with remaining parts taken from reference TRBV29-1 and TRBJ1-6, reads SAVISQKPSRDICQRGTSLTIQCQVDSQVTMMFWYRQQPGQSLTLIATANQGSEATYESGFVIDKFPISRPNLTFSTLTVSNMSPEDSSIYLCSVSTGEDYNSPLHFGNGTRLTVT.

The chain links TRBV19 to TRBJ2-7, with TRBD2 identical over 12 bases. Trimming cost V 8 bases and J 5 bases; bases outside gene matches: 7. The CDR3 has 14 amino acids. CDR1 is LNHDA, CDR2 SQIVND, per germline (reference sequence). DNA for the CDR3: TGTGCCAGTGGCCGGACTAGCGGGGTGCACGAGCAGTACTTC. This translates into CASGRTSGVHEQYF.

The chain couples TRBV7-3 to TRBJ1-2; D not certain. Germline V gene data show CDR1 as SGHTA and CDR2 as FQGTGA. This CDR3 contains 14 residues. The V and J ends lost 5 bases and 4 bases respectively, with 14 bases between them. The CDR3: CASSPNGVGYGYTF. The CDR3 bases are TGTGCCAGCAGCCCGAACGGGGTGGGCTATGGCTACACCTTC.

V and J are TRBV19 and TRBJ2-2, with TRBD2 matching 10 bases. The V gene end was trimmed by 1 base and the J gene end by 5 bases; junction bases not matched to a gene: 4. This CDR3 spans 16 amino acids. The germline V gene encodes CDR1 LNHDA and CDR2 SQIVND (reference sequence). The chain's CDR3 is CASSIGLAGVTGELFF. Written as DNA, the CDR3 is TGTGCCAGTAGTATAGGGCTAGCGGGGGTGACCGGGGAGCTGTTTTTT.

This chain connects TRBV9 to TRBJ1-2; D is perhaps TRBD1 (5 bases). This CDR3 has 12 residues. Germline values: CDR1 SGDLS, CDR2 YYNGEE. Between the trimmed V and J ends, which lost 4 bases and 7 bases, there was a span of 11 bases. The CDR3, as DNA: TGTGCCAGCAGCTCCCCGGGGGTTGGCTACACCTTC. Its translation is CASSSPGVGYTF.

This chain joins TRBV30 and TRBJ2-3, with 8 bases aligning to TRBD1. V was pared by 4 bases and J by 6 bases, with 3 bases of the junction left unmatched. Germline V CDR1 and CDR2: GTSNPN, SVGIG (reference sequence). This CDR3 contains 12 residues. The CDR3 spells CAWTGGSDTQYF. The CDR3 DNA reads as TGTGCCTGGACAGGGGGCTCGGATACGCAGTATTTT.

The gene calls are TRBV30 and TRBJ2-7; tentatively, D is TRBD1 (6 bases). Germline V CDR1 and CDR2: GTSNPN, SVGIG (reference sequence). The CDR3 covers 14 residues. V was shortened by 0 bases and J by 6 bases, with 15 bases between the two germline ends. DNA for the CDR3: TGTGCCTGGAGTGTAGTAACAACAGGGACCGAGCAGTACTTC. Protein product: CAWSVVTTGTEQYF.

The chain uses TRBV5-1 and TRBJ2-5; D call uncertain. The CDR3 length is 13 residues. V lost 0 bases and J lost 3, with 6 bases in between. Germline V gives CDR1 SGHRS, CDR2 YFSETQ. CDR3 in DNA: TGCGCCAGCAGCTTGGTTCTCGAAGAGACCCAGTACTTC. Its translation is CASSLVLEETQYF.

This clone was picked up one time. The chain combines TRBV18 with TRBJ2-3; the D gene is possibly TRBD2 (6 bases). Germline V gene lookup returns CDR1 KGHSH and CDR2 LQKENI. There are 16 residues in the CDR3. The V gene lost 3 bases and the J gene lost 0 bases, with 13 bases spanning the gap. CDR3 in DNA: TGTGCCAGCTCACCCCTTAGGAGCGGGAGCACAGATACGCAGTATTTT. Amino acids: CASSPLRSGSTDTQYF.

This clone was seen just once. V is TRBV6-2 or TRBV6-3 and J is TRBJ2-1; 9 nucleotides match TRBD2. V gave up 4 bases and J gave up 1 base; unmatched junction bases: 8. This CDR3 spans 17 amino acids. Germline lookup yields CDR1 MNHEY and CDR2 SVGEGT. The CDR3 coding sequence is TGTGCCAGCAGTTTTTCTAGCGGGATTGATTCCTACAATGAGCAGTTCTTC. This encodes CASSFSSGIDSYNEQFF.

The chain uses TRBV19 and TRBJ1-4; the D gene is possibly TRBD1 (5 bases). Germline V lookup: CDR1 LNHDA, CDR2 SQIVND (reference sequence). The CDR3 extends over 15 amino acids. Between the trimmed V and J ends, which lost 4 bases and 2 bases, there was a span of 11 bases. The CDR3 spells CASSTRQNTNEKLFF. CDR3 nucleotides: TGTGCCAGTAGTACTCGACAGAACACTAATGAAAAACTGTTTTTT.

This clone was seen a handful of times. The V and J genes are TRBV4-3 and TRBJ1-1, with D maybe TRBD1 (5 bases). The CDR3 has 16 amino acids. The V end was cut by 0 bases, the J end by 5 bases, with 16 bases between. From germline, CDR1 is LGHNA and CDR2 YSLEER. CDR3 sequence: CASSQDRLGGRTEAFF. The DNA for the CDR3 is TGCGCCAGCAGCCAAGACCGGCTGGGGGGTCGGACTGAAGCTTTCTTT.

The chain employs TRBV27 and TRBJ2-3; 8 nucleotides match TRBD2. Per germline, CDR1 MNHEY and CDR2 SMNVEV (reference sequence). The J segment lost 1 base and the V segment lost 2 bases, leaving 8 bases of the junction unmatched. The CDR3 totals 17 residues. The CDR3: CASSLIEAGDGTDTQYF. The CDR3 DNA reads TGTGCCAGCAGTTTAATCGAAGCGGGAGACGGCACAGATACGCAGTATTTT.